These 10 T cell receptor beta chains share one sample of origin, sequenced in a study of OX40 agonist ivuxolimab in advanced cancers. Assay used: immunoSEQ multiplex PCR; TCRdb lists only in-frame clones, some missing. Of 90,000 to 120,000 clones listed, more than 85% are singletons. The sequencing used CD4+ or CD8+ T cells sorted from blood, collected in a trial of the OX40 agonist ivuxolimab. The source of these receptors is an adult with an advanced solid tumor such as melanoma, head and neck, liver or kidney cancer.

The genes are TRBV18 and TRBJ2-2; TRBD2 matches 7 bases. The CDR3 length is 16 residues. The germline CDR1 and CDR2 sequences are KGHSH and LQKENI. Trimming took 0 bases from V and 4 from J; bases not matched to a gene: 5. This CDR3 is CASSPPNGGITGELFF. In nucleotides, the CDR3 is TGTGCCAGCTCACCACCTAACGGGGGGATCACCGGGGAGCTGTTTTTT.

The chain couples TRBV10-3 to TRBJ2-5; TRBD2 matches at 9 bases. The germline CDR1 and CDR2 sequences are ENHRY and SYGVKD. The V gene end was trimmed by 3 bases and the J gene end by 6 bases; junction bases not matched to a gene: 8. The length of the CDR3 is 15 residues. CDR3 coding DNA: TGTGCCATCAGTGATAGGGCGGGGGGGCCGAAGACCCAGTACTTC. Translating it yields CAISDRAGGPKTQYF.

The V gene is TRBV25-1, the J gene TRBJ2-5; D might be TRBD2 (6 bases). The CDR3 length is 13 residues. V was clipped by 2 bases and J by 2 bases, with 6 bases between them. Germline CDR1 and CDR2: MGHDK and SYGVNS. The CDR3, as DNA: TGTGCCAGCAGTGAAGGGGGGCAAGAGACCCAGTACTTC. Its protein product is CASSEGGQETQYF.

The rearrangement uses TRBV9 and TRBJ2-2; 8 nucleotides agree with TRBD2. CDR3 length: 14 amino acids. Per germline, CDR1 SGDLS and CDR2 YYNGEE. V lost 1 base, J lost 5 bases, and 1 base stayed unmatched. In nucleotides, the CDR3 is TGTGCCAGCAGCGTAAGCGGGAGTACCGGGGAGCTGTTTTTT. Its translation is CASSVSGSTGELFF.

This chain joins TRBV5-1 and TRBJ2-5; 11 positions match TRBD2. J was trimmed by 5 bases and V by 1 base; bases with no gene match: 7. Germline V lookup: CDR1 SGHRS, CDR2 YFSETQ. The CDR3 is 16 residues long. CDR3 DNA: TGCGCCAGCAGCTTGAAAGCGACTAGCGGGATTGAGACCCAGTACTTC. Encoded protein: CASSLKATSGIETQYF.

CDR3 in DNA: TGTGCCAGCAGTGGACAGGGGCTCGGAAATTCACCCCTCCACTTT. Amino acid sequence: CASSGQGLGNSPLHF. The chain recombines TRBV2 with TRBJ1-6; 8 positions match TRBD1. Germline V CDR1 and CDR2: SNHLY, FYNNEI. V shed 4 bases, J shed 7 bases, and the junction held 6 bases outside the gene matches. CDR3 length: 15 amino acids.

V usage is TRBV9 and J usage is TRBJ2-1, with D unresolved. The CDR3 spans 15 residues. The V and J ends lost 4 bases and 3 bases respectively, with 14 bases between them. CDR1 SGDLS and CDR2 YYNGEE come from the germline V gene. In nucleotides, the CDR3 is TGTGCCAGCAGCCCCTCGTGGGCGGACTACAATGAGCAGTTCTTC. Translating gives CASSPSWADYNEQFF.

The chain couples TRBV15 to TRBJ1-1; possibly TRBD1 for D (5 bases). Germline-derived CDR1 and CDR2 are LNHNV and YYDKDF (reference sequence). The V and J ends lost 2 bases and 3 bases respectively, with 7 bases between them. The CDR3 consists of 13 residues. The CDR3: CATSRQGYTEAFF. CDR3 sequence (DNA): TGTGCCACCAGCAGACAGGGTTACACTGAAGCTTTCTTT.

The V and J genes are TRBV19 and TRBJ2-6; D is unresolved. This CDR3 is 14 amino acids long. Deletions cut 10 bases from V and 1 base from J, with 11 bases between. CDR1 and CDR2 (germline): LNHDA, SQIVND (reference sequence). In DNA form, the CDR3 reads TGTGCCACCGGGCAAGGATCTGGGGCCAACGTCCTGACTTTC. Amino acid sequence: CATGQGSGANVLTF.

The chain links TRBV5-1 to TRBJ2-7; 12 bases map to TRBD2. Losses at the gene ends were 1 base for V and 4 bases for J; bases not matched to a gene: 3. CDR1 is SGHRS and CDR2 is YFSETQ in the germline V gene. The CDR3 has 15 residues. CDR3: CASSLTSGRIYEQYF. CDR3 nucleotide sequence: TGCGCCAGCAGCTTGACTAGCGGGAGGATTTACGAGCAGTACTTC.